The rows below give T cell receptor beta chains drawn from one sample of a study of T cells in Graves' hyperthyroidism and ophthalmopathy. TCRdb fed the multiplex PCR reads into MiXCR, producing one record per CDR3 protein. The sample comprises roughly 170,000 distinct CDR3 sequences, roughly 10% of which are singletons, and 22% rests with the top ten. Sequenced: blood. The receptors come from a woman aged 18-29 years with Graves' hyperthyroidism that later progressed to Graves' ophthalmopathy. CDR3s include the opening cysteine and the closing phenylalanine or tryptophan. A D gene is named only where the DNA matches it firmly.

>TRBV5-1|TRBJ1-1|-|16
CASSFGSNGGDTEAFF
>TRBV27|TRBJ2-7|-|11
CASSSFEEQYF
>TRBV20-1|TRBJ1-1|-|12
CSARGVNTEAFF
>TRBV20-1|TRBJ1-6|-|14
CSGTTAQNNSPLHF
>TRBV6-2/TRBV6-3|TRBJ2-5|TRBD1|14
CASRQQGADVTQYF
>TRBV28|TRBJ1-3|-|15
CASSSQEGSGNTIYF
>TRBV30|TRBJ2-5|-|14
CAWSWRNMRETQYF
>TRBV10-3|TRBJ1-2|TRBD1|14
CAISETGGAFGYTF
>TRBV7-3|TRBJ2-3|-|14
CASSRDGGTDTQYF
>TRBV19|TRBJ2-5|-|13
CASSIAHQETQYF
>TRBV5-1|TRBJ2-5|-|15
CASSSTSGMGETQYF
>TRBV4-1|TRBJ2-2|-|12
CASSQAGGELFF
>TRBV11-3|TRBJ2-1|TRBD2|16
CASSRPGTSGRTEQFF
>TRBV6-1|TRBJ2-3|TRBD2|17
CASSLGLAGTNTDTQYF
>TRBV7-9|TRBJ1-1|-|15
CASSLIRGFGTEAFF
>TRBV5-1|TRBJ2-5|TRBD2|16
CASSLGVGGIQETQYF
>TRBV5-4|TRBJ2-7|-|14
CASSLAVGEYEQYF
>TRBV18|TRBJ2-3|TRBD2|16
CASSPLGGGDGDTQYF
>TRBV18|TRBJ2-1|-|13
CASSPMGWNEQFF
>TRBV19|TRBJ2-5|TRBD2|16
CASRASGGAPQETQYF
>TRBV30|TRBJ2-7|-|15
CAWSVHLGPFYEQYF
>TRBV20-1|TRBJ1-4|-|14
CSARGGQEDEKLFF
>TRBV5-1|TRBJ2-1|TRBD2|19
CASSLVGTSGRKSYNEQFF
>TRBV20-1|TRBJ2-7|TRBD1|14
CSAVGWGQPYEQYF
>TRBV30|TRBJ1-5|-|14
CAWSVGRANQPQHF
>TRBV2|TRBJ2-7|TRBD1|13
CASSRDRDYEQYF
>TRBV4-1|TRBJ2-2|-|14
CASSQDGGAGELFF
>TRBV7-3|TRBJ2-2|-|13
CASSQRTPGELFF
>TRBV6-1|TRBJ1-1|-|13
CASSVYSGDGAFF
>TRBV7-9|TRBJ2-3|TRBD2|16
CASSPLGREGADTQYF
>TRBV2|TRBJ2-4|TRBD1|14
CASSADRSQNIQYF
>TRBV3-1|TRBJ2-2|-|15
CASSLNWGKTGELFF
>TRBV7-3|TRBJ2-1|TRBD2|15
CASSSSSGSYNEQFF
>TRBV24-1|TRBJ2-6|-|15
CATSAGASGANVLTF
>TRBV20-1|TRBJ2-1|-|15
CSARGATSSYNEQFF
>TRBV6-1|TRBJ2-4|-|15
CASSEVEWAKNIQYF
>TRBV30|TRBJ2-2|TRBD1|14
CALGTGGLDGELFF
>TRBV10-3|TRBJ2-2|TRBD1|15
CAIRGDRTNTGELFF
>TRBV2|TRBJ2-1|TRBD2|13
CASSALANNEQFF
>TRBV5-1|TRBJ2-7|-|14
CASSTGTRDGEQYF
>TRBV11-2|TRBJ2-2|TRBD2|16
CASSFTGGAGTGELFF
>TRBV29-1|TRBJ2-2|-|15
CSVMFPHLGTGELFF